These 9 T cell receptor beta chains originate from one sample sequenced in a study of blood T cell repertoires in COVID-19. TCRdb's table, derived via immunoSEQ multiplex PCR, lists solely in-frame clones and lacks some. Of approximately 110,000 clones in the sample, more than 70% were seen once. Specimen: peripheral blood. These receptor sequences come from a human donor in a cohort sampled during active COVID-19.

In this sample, this clone turned up a few times. The V call is TRBV7-9, the J call TRBJ1-1; D is unclear. The germline CDR1 and CDR2 sequences are SEHNR and FQNEAQ (reference sequence). Trimming stripped 4 bases from V and 2 bases from J, with 11 bases between. The CDR3 spans 14 residues. This chain's CDR3 is CASSSLGSNTEAFF. The CDR3 bases are TGTGCCAGCAGCTCGCTAGGTAGTAACACTGAAGCTTTCTTT.

This clone turned up a few times. The chain couples TRBV5-4 to TRBJ1-2; 8 nucleotides line up with TRBD1. The CDR3 consists of 16 residues. V gave up 7 bases and J gave up 1 base; unmatched junction bases: 12. Germline-derived CDR1 and CDR2 are SGHNT and YYREEE (reference sequence). Here the CDR3 reads CASGTSGGAFNYGYTF. The DNA for the CDR3 is TGTGCCAGCGGTACATCAGGGGGCGCCTTTAACTATGGCTACACCTTC.

The chain is built from TRBV9 and TRBJ2-3; D perhaps matches TRBD2 (5 bases). This CDR3 comprises 16 residues. Looked up from germline, CDR1 is SGDLS and CDR2 is YYNGEE. Trimming took 0 bases from V and 0 from J, leaving 11 bases between them. The CDR3 DNA reads as TGTGCCAGCAGCGTAGAAGTGGCTAGCAGCACAGATACGCAGTATTTT. Its protein product is CASSVEVASSTDTQYF.

This clone was found once. The gene calls are TRBV3-1 (or the pseudogene TRBV3-2) and TRBJ2-1, with TRBD2 matching 8 bases. The CDR3 runs 15 residues. Germline trimming cut 5 bases from V and 7 bases from J; bases unmatched to any gene: 10. Looked up from germline, CDR1 is LGHDT and CDR2 is YNNKEL (reference sequence). The CDR3 bases are TGTGCCAGCAGCGGAGGACTAGCTTTAGAAAATGAGCAGTTCTTC. This sequence encodes CASSGGLALENEQFF.

The rearrangement uses TRBV3-1 (or the pseudogene TRBV3-2) and TRBJ2-5; 13 nucleotides align to TRBD2. Germline-derived CDR1 and CDR2 are LGHDT and YNNKEL (reference sequence). CDR3 length: 17 amino acids. V shed 2 bases, J shed 1 base, and the junction held 4 bases outside the gene matches. The CDR3 nucleotides are TGTGCCAGCAGCCAAACTAGCGGGGGGGAGGGCCAAGAGACCCAGTACTTC. It specifies CASSQTSGGEGQETQYF.

The chain employs TRBV28 and TRBJ2-1; TRBD1 is a possible D gene (6 bases). V lost 6 bases and J lost 6, with 18 bases in between. The CDR3 consists of 15 residues. The germline CDR1 and CDR2 sequences are MDHEN and SYDVKM. The CDR3 DNA is TGTGCCAGCAGCTGTACAGGGTGTGACCGCAATGAGCAGTTCTTC. Translated, it gives CASSCTGCDRNEQFF.

The gene calls are TRBV7-2 and TRBJ2-1; 9 nucleotides agree with TRBD2. The CDR3 sequence is 16 residues long. Per germline, CDR1 SGHTA and CDR2 FQGNSA. V lost 2 bases and J lost 7; bases outside the gene matches: 9. The CDR3 is CASSLTRGRAGNEQFF. The CDR3 DNA sequence: TGTGCCAGCAGCTTAACTCGCGGGAGGGCCGGGAATGAGCAGTTCTTC.

The chain's CDR3 is CASSFTGTFAYEQYF. CDR3 DNA: TGTGCCAGCAGCTTCACCGGGACTTTTGCCTACGAGCAGTACTTC. This chain uses TRBV7-9 with TRBJ2-7, with D maybe TRBD2 (6 bases). Germline V gene sequence: CDR1 SEHNR, CDR2 FQNEAQ (reference sequence). V lost 3 bases and J 2 bases, leaving 14 bases between the germline ends. This CDR3 contains 15 residues.

V gene TRBV28 combines with J gene TRBJ1-1; TRBD1 matches at 10 bases. V shed 7 bases and J 3 bases; nucleotides not matched to a gene: 5. In germline, CDR1 is MDHEN, CDR2 SYDVKM. The length of the CDR3 is 14 residues. The CDR3 loop reads CASIRTGGYTEAFF. The DNA of the CDR3 is TGTGCCAGCATACGGACAGGGGGATACACTGAAGCTTTCTTT.